Shown below are 10 T cell receptor beta chains from a single sample sequenced in a study of T cells in Graves' hyperthyroidism and ophthalmopathy. From RNA transcripts, TCR beta CDR3 regions were amplified. The study used the HTBI primer set for a first-round RT-PCR of the TCR CDR3. Via MiXCR, TCRdb re-called the multiplex PCR reads, giving one row per CDR3 protein. The sample gives hundreds of thousands of distinct CDR3 sequences, 14% of which show up once; around 9.6% is in the top ten. The material sequenced was blood. Receptors originate from a woman aged 18 to 35 with Graves' hyperthyroidism.

In this sample, this clonotype turned up many times. This chain links TRBV28 with TRBJ2-5, with a weak D call TRBD2 (6 bases). The CDR3 is made up of 14 amino acids. V gave up 7 bases and J gave up 4 bases, with 16 bases separating them. Per the germline V gene, CDR1 is MDHEN and CDR2 is SYDVKM. CDR3 bases: TGTGCCAGCAATACCGCAAAGCGGGTAGAGACCCAGTACTTC. Translation gives CASNTAKRVETQYF.

Worth noting for this clonotype: Since a much larger clone is just one base distant, this may be a read error. V gene TRBV30 combines with J gene TRBJ1-2; maybe TRBD1 (5 bases). This CDR3 spans 11 amino acids. Germline lookup yields CDR1 GTSNPN and CDR2 SVGIG (reference sequence). CDR3 region: CARSTGAGYTF. CDR3 in DNA: TGTGCCCGGAGTACCGGGGCCGGCTACACCTTC.

The chain uses TRBV10-1 and TRBJ2-2; TRBD2 is a possible D gene (5 bases). Germline CDR1 reads WNHNN; CDR2 reads SYGVQD (reference sequence). The CDR3 is 13 residues long. V lost 6 bases to trimming and J lost 5 bases, with 10 bases between them. CDR3 coding DNA: TGCGCCAGCAGCCGACTAACTACCGGGGAGCTGTTTTTT. As protein: CASSRLTTGELFF.

Worth noting for this clonotype: Being one base from a much bigger clone, this may be a read error. The J gene is TRBJ1-2, the V gene TRBV28; the D is unclear. Trimming left V 7 bases short and J 3 bases short, with 9 bases between. The CDR3 length is 12 residues. In germline, CDR1 is MDHEN, CDR2 SYDVKM. The CDR3 sequence is CASMEDYYGYTF. Here the CDR3 DNA reads TGTGCCAGCATGGAGGATTACTATGGCTACACCTTC.

This clonotype was seen ten or more times. V and J are TRBV3-1 and TRBJ2-3; a possible D gene is TRBD2 (6 bases). This CDR3 comprises 17 residues. Trimming took off 2 bases at V and 2 bases at J, with 17 bases between the two ends. Germline lookup yields CDR1 LGHDT and CDR2 YNNKEL (reference sequence). The CDR3, as DNA: TGTGCCAGCAGCCAAAGCGGTCGTCGGGGGATCACAGATACGCAGTATTTT. This encodes CASSQSGRRGITDTQYF.

This clonotype was picked up a small number of times. The chain employs TRBV9 and TRBJ2-2; D might be TRBD1 or TRBD2, each matching 5 bases. Trimming shortened V by 4 bases and J by 3 bases, and 19 bases separated the two germline ends. This CDR3 spans 17 amino acids. CDR1 and CDR2 (germline): SGDLS, YYNGEE. CDR3 nucleotides: TGTGCCAGCAGCCCGGAAGGGGTGAGGGTGTACACCGGGGAGCTGTTTTTT. Translated: CASSPEGVRVYTGELFF.

This clonotype was found many times. The chain joins TRBV7-8 to TRBJ2-7; 8 positions agree with TRBD2. Germline-derived CDR1 and CDR2 are SGHVS and FQNEAQ. This CDR3 region has 16 residues. The V and J ends lost 1 base and 4 bases, in that order; junction bases with no gene match: 9. As DNA, the CDR3 is TGTGCCAGCAGCTTAGAGAGCGGGAGTGTTAAGTACGAGCAGTACTTC. Encoded protein: CASSLESGSVKYEQYF.

This clonotype was seen many times. The V and J genes are TRBV6-2 or TRBV6-3 and TRBJ2-1, with unresolved D. This CDR3 has 12 amino acids. The V end was cut by 6 bases, the J end by 3 bases, with 6 bases between. Germline loops: CDR1 MNHEY, CDR2 SVGEGT. CDR3 amino acids: CASSDSYNEQFF. The CDR3 nucleotides read TGTGCCAGCAGCGATAGCTACAATGAGCAGTTCTTC.

This clonotype has ten or more counts. The rearrangement joins TRBV30 to TRBJ1-2; the D is unclear. The germline V gene has CDR1 GTSNPN and CDR2 SVGIG (reference sequence). The CDR3 contains 14 residues. Trimming pared 2 bases from V and 8 bases from J, leaving 18 bases between. This CDR3 reads CAWSQTGSLSGYTF. DNA of the CDR3: TGTGCCTGGAGTCAGACCGGGAGCCTATCGGGCTACACCTTC.

Many counts were recorded for this clonotype. This chain connects TRBV29-1 to TRBJ2-3; D is possibly TRBD2 (5 bases). The CDR3 has 16 amino acids. Trimming took off 7 bases at V and 0 bases at J, with 20 bases between the two ends. CDR1 and CDR2 from the germline V gene are SQVTM and ANQGSEA. CDR3 protein: CSATIVGQRSTDTQYF. DNA for the CDR3: TGCAGCGCGACTATCGTTGGCCAGCGTAGCACAGATACGCAGTATTTT.